The 16 T cell receptor beta chains given below trace back to one sample, sequenced in a study of blood T cell repertoires in COVID-19 (dated by TCRdb to 2020 to 2021). The library was obtained by the immunoSEQ multiplex PCR assay. The table comes from immuneACCESS by way of TCRdb, which keeps in-frame sequences with V and J called. Part of the clones is missing from these tables; in studies checked, under half for an unresolved V gene and the rest for unknown reasons. In all, the sample holds approximately 380,000 clones, and just over 90% of those were seen once. The top ten hold 0.8% to 0.9% of the sample. The specimen sequenced was PBMCs or T cells enriched from blood (not recorded which). The receptors shown here come from a woman in her thirties or forties who had been exposed to COVID-19.

The CDR3 reads CASTMGGRVNSPLHF. For the CDR3, the DNA is TGTGCCAGTACAATGGGAGGCAGAGTAAATTCACCCCTCCACTTT. This chain connects TRBV19 to TRBJ1-6, with no clear D. With 7 bases removed from V and 7 bases from J, the gap between germline ends came to 17 bases. This CDR3 comprises 15 residues. Looked up from germline, CDR1 is LNHDA and CDR2 is SQIVND (reference sequence).

This rearrangement joins TRBV5-1 to TRBJ1-1; D might be TRBD1 (5 bases). V lost 4 bases and J 7 bases, leaving 17 bases between the germline ends. Per germline, CDR1 SGHRS and CDR2 YFSETQ. This CDR3 region has 14 residues. DNA of the CDR3: TGCGCCAGCAGCCCCCCTTCGGGGGGGGTTGAAGCTTTCTTT. Amino acid sequence: CASSPPSGGVEAFF.

The V gene is TRBV12-5, the J gene TRBJ2-7, with D uncertain. Germline CDR1 reads LGHNT; CDR2 reads FRNRAP. The V end was cut by 2 bases, the J end by 5 bases, with 10 bases between. CDR3 length: 13 residues. As DNA, the CDR3 is TGTGCTAGTGGTTTGTCCCCCCTAGACGAGCAGTACTTC. Translating it yields CASGLSPLDEQYF. Full variable domain (rest looked up from reference TRBV12-5 and TRBJ2-7): DARVTQTPRHKVTEMGQEVTMRCQPILGHNTVFWYRQTMMQGLELLAYFRNRAPLDDSGMPKDRFSAEMPDATLATLKIQPSEPRDSAVYFCASGLSPLDEQYFGPGTRLTVT.

The chain uses TRBV6-2 or TRBV6-3 and TRBJ1-1, with 7 bases fitting TRBD1. The ends lost 2 bases at V and 4 bases at J; junction bases unmatched: 4. The CDR3 totals 14 residues. Germline values: CDR1 MNHEY, CDR2 SVGEGT. CDR3: CASSYRDSGTEAFF. The DNA of the CDR3 is TGTGCCAGCAGTTACCGGGACAGCGGCACTGAAGCTTTCTTT.

The CDR3, as DNA: TGCGCCAGCAGCCAAGGACTAGCGCAAAATGAGCAGTTCTTC. This sequence encodes CASSQGLAQNEQFF. The chain couples TRBV4-3 to TRBJ2-1; TRBD2 matches at 8 bases. Germline assignment: CDR1 LGHNA and CDR2 YSLEER. This CDR3 has 14 residues. J gave up 7 bases and V 1 base, and 3 bases lay outside the gene matches.

The chain is built from TRBV2 and TRBJ1-3; unclear D gene. There are 15 residues in the CDR3. In germline, CDR1 is SNHLY, CDR2 FYNNEI. V lost 6 bases and J lost 0, with 12 bases in between. The CDR3 protein is CASRPAGSSGNTIYF. The CDR3 coding sequence is TGTGCCAGCAGGCCAGCTGGGAGCTCTGGAAACACCATATATTTT. Based on the CDR3 plus reference TRBV2 and TRBJ1-3, the full variable domain is EPEVTQTPSHQVTQMGQEVILRCVPISNHLYFYWYRQILGQKVEFLVSFYNNEISEKSEIFDDQFSVERPDGSNFTLKIRSTKLEDSAMYFCASRPAGSSGNTIYFGEGSWLTVV.

CDR3 bases: TGTGCCAGCAGCGTAGATACTCCCACCTACAATGAGCAGTTCTTC. As protein: CASSVDTPTYNEQFF. The V and J genes are TRBV9 and TRBJ2-1; D remains ambiguous. V was cut by 0 bases and J by 2 bases, with 9 bases left in between. The length of the CDR3 is 15 residues. Germline V gene lookup returns CDR1 SGDLS and CDR2 YYNGEE.

CDR3 sequence: CASGLVLRPTNEKLFF. In DNA, the CDR3 is TGTGCTAGTGGTTTGGTACTACGGCCGACTAATGAAAAACTGTTTTTT. This chain uses TRBV12-5 with TRBJ1-4, with unresolved D. V was clipped by 0 bases and J by 2 bases, with 10 bases between them. This CDR3 spans 16 amino acids. Germline V gives CDR1 LGHNT, CDR2 FRNRAP.

V usage is TRBV2 and J usage is TRBJ1-4, with TRBD1 matching over 7 bases. The V gene's germline CDR1 is SNHLY and CDR2 FYNNEI. V lost 6 bases, J lost 10 bases, and 5 bases stayed unmatched. The CDR3 has 12 residues. The CDR3 here is CASSRDRTKLFF. CDR3 coding DNA: TGTGCCAGCAGCCGGGACAGAACAAAACTGTTTTTT.

The rearrangement uses TRBV24-1 and TRBJ2-3; TRBD2 matches at 7 bases. Trimming at V came to 2 bases and at J to 0 bases, leaving 4 bases not matched to a gene. The germline V gene has CDR1 KGHDR and CDR2 SFDVKD. CDR3 length equals 16 residues. CDR3 nucleotides: TGTGCCACCAGTGATTATAAGCGGGAAAGCACAGATACGCAGTATTTT. This codes for CATSDYKRESTDTQYF.

The rearrangement links TRBV5-4 to TRBJ1-2; D perhaps matches TRBD1 (6 bases). Germline-derived CDR1 and CDR2 are SGHNT and YYREEE (reference sequence). The CDR3 length is 15 residues. V was clipped by 4 bases and J by 3 bases, with 16 bases between them. This chain's CDR3 is CASSLRVGAHYGYTF. The CDR3 DNA follows: TGTGCCAGCAGCCTGCGAGTGGGGGCACACTATGGCTACACCTTC.

The chain couples TRBV18 to TRBJ1-4; perhaps TRBD1 as D (5 bases). Germline CDR1 and CDR2: KGHSH and LQKENI. This CDR3 has 14 residues. Trimming left V 3 bases short and J 0 bases short, with 5 bases between. CDR3 amino acids: CASSPGPTNEKLFF. The CDR3 nucleotides read TGTGCCAGCTCACCGGGGCCAACTAATGAAAAACTGTTTTTT.

V gene TRBV11-2 combines with J gene TRBJ2-7, with 9 nucleotides matching TRBD2. In germline, CDR1 is SGHAT, CDR2 FQNNGV. With V trimmed by 1 base and J by 7 bases, 14 bases remained unmatched. The CDR3 has 17 residues. The chain's CDR3 is CASSLVAGGVFKSEQYF. The DNA for the CDR3 is TGTGCCAGCAGCTTAGTCGCGGGGGGGGTCTTTAAGTCGGAGCAGTACTTC.

The V gene is TRBV15, the J gene TRBJ2-2, with TRBD2 as a possible D gene (6 bases). CDR1 and CDR2 from the germline V gene are LNHNV and YYDKDF (reference sequence). The CDR3 is made up of 17 amino acids. Trimming shortened V by 0 bases and J by 4 bases, and 15 bases separated the two germline ends. The CDR3 bases are TGTGCCACCAGCAGAGATCTTATTGCGGGGATCACCGGGGAGCTGTTTTTT. This gives the protein CATSRDLIAGITGELFF. The full variable domain, completed using reference TRBV15 and TRBJ2-2, is DAMVIQNPRYQVTQFGKPVTLSCSQTLNHNVMYWYQQKSSQAPKLLFHYYDKDFNNEADTPDNFQSRRPNTSFCFLDIRSPGLGDTAMYLCATSRDLIAGITGELFFGEGSRLTVL.

This chain joins TRBV5-1 and TRBJ2-4; 9 bases align to TRBD1. The CDR3 has 13 residues. Germline V gene lookup returns CDR1 SGHRS and CDR2 YFSETQ. V lost 2 bases, J lost 8 bases, and 2 bases stayed unmatched. CDR3 sequence reads: CASSFRTGDIQYF. CDR3 nucleotide sequence: TGCGCCAGCAGCTTCCGGACAGGGGACATTCAGTACTTC.

This clone was recorded only once. The J gene is TRBJ1-6, the V gene TRBV19; D uncertain. CDR3 size: 16 residues. V was cut by 5 bases and J by 11 bases, with 22 bases left in between. Germline V CDR1 and CDR2: LNHDA, SQIVND (reference sequence). The CDR3 DNA follows: TGTGCCAGTAGTGACCGAGGGAGGGCCCTTACGACACCCCTCCACTTT. As protein: CASSDRGRALTTPLHF.